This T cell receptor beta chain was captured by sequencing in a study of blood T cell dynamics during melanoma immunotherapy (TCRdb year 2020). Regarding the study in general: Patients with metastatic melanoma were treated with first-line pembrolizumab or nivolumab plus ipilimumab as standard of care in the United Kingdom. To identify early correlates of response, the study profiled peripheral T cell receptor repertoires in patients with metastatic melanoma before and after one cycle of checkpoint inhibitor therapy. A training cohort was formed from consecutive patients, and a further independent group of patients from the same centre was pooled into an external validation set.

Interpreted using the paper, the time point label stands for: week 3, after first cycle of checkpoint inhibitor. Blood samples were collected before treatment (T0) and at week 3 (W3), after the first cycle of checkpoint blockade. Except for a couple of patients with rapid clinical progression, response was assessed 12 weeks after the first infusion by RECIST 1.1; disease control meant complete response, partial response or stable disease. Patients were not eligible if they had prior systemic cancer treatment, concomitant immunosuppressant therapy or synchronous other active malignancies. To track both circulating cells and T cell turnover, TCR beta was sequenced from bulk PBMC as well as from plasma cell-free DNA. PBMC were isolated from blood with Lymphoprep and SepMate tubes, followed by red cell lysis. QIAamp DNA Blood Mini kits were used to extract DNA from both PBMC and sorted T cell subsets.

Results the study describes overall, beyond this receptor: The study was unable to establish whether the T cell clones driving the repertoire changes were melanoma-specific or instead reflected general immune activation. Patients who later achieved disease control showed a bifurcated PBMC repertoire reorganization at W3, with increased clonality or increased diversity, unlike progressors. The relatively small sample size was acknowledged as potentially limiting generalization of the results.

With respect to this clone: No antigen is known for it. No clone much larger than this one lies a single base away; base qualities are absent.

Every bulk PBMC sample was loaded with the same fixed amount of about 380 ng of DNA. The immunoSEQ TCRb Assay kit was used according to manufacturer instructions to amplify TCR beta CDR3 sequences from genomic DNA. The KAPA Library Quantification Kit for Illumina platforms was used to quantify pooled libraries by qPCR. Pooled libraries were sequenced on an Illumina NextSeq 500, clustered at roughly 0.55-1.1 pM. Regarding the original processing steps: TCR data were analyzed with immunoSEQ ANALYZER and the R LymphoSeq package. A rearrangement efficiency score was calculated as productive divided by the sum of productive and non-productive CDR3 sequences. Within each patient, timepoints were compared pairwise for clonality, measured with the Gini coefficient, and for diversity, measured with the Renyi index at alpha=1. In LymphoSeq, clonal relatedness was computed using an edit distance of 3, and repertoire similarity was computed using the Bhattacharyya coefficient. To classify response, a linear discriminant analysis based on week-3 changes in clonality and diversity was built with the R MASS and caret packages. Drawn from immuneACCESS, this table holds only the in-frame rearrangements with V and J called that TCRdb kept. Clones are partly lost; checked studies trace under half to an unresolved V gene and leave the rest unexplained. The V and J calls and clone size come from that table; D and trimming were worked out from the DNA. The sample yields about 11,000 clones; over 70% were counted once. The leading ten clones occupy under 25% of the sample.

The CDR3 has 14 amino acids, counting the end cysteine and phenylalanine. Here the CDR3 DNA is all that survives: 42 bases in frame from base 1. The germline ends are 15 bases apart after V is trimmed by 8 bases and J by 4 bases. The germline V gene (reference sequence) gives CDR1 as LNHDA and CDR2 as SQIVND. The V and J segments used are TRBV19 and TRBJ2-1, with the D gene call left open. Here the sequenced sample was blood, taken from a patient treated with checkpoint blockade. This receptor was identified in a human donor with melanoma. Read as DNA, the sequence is TGTGCCAGTCAGGACGGCGGTCGTTACAATGAGCAGTTCTTC. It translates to CASQDGGRYNEQFF.